This T cell receptor (beta chain) was identified in a study of blood T cell repertoires in COVID-19. Sequencing was performed with immunoSEQ multiplex PCR; in TCRdb, only in-frame clones are kept and a portion is missing. The profile shows fewer than 400,000 clones, just under 90% of them singletons. Germline V lookup: CDR1 LGHDT, CDR2 YNNKEL (reference sequence). Trimming removed 4 bases from V and 1 base from J, with 8 bases in between. The CDR3 is 13 residues long. Self-reported history from a screening survey and questionnaire set each donor's cohort. This clonotype originated in a woman in her fifties or sixties who had recovered from COVID-19. Sequencing input: PBMCs or T cells enriched from blood (not recorded which). The gene calls are TRBV3-1 (or the pseudogene TRBV3-2) and TRBJ2-7; D gene ambiguous. In DNA form, the CDR3 reads TGTGCCAGCAGCCTGCCCACTTCCTACGAGCAGTACTTC. As protein: CASSLPTSYEQYF.